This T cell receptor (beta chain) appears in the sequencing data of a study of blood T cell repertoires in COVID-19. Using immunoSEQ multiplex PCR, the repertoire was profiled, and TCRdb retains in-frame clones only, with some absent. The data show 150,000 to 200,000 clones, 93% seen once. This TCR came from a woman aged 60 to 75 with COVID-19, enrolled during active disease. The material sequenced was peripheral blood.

CDR3 nucleotide sequence: TGTGCCAGCAGCCAAGACAAGGGGGATGAAGCTTTCTTT. Encoded protein: CASSQDKGDEAFF. V and J are TRBV4-2 and TRBJ1-1; D perhaps matches TRBD1 (6 bases). Germline CDR1 is LGHNA and CDR2 is YNFKEQ. This CDR3 comprises 13 residues. Trimming removed 0 bases from V and 7 bases from J, with 9 bases in between.